The 10 T cell receptor beta chains below all came from one sample that was sequenced in a study of T cell responses to AZD1222 COVID-19 vaccine. Measured with immunoSEQ multiplex PCR; TCRdb has only the in-frame clones, and not every one. Found here are some 180,000 clones, 92% of them singletons; the top ten hold about 2.1%. The material was peripheral blood, obtained 28 days after the second AZD1222 dose. The receptors shown here come from an adult who received the AZD1222 COVID-19 vaccine.

The V and J genes are TRBV5-4 and TRBJ1-1; 11 bases are a match to TRBD1. The trim removed 4 bases at V and 4 bases at J, leaving 9 bases unmatched. This CDR3 has 16 amino acids. Germline values: CDR1 SGHNT, CDR2 YYREEE (reference sequence). The CDR3 nucleotides are TGTGCCAGCAGCCGGACAGGGGGCGCTTTAGGCACTGAAGCTTTCTTT. Its protein product is CASSRTGGALGTEAFF.

The genes are TRBV10-2 and TRBJ2-7; D is uncertain. The V end lost 7 bases, the J end lost 5 bases, and 9 bases lay between the germline ends. This CDR3 has 11 residues. Germline CDR1 is WSHSY and CDR2 is SAAADI. DNA for the CDR3: TGCGCCAGCATTGGCGAGAACGAGCAGTACTTC. Protein sequence: CASIGENEQYF.

This clone appeared once. The chain employs TRBV13 and TRBJ2-1, with 13 bases lining up with TRBD2. CDR3 length: 16 residues. After removal of 5 bases from V and 7 bases from J, the junction contained 8 bases not matched to a gene. The germline V gene has CDR1 PRHDT and CDR2 FYEKMQ (reference sequence). DNA of the CDR3: TGTGCCAGCAGCCCGCCGGGACTAGCGGGAATGAATGAGCAGTTCTTC. Translating gives CASSPPGLAGMNEQFF.

This clone was picked up many times. The chain recombines TRBV6-6 with TRBJ1-6; 9 bases are a match to TRBD1. Trimming at V came to 6 bases and at J to 9 bases, leaving 3 bases not matched to a gene. Per germline, CDR1 MNHNY and CDR2 SVGAGI (reference sequence). CDR3 length equals 13 residues. The CDR3 reads CASRGQGISPLHF. Written as DNA, the CDR3 is TGTGCCAGCAGGGGACAGGGAATTTCACCCCTCCACTTT.

The chain links TRBV10-2 to TRBJ1-1; D is ambiguous. Trimming stripped 4 bases from V and 4 bases from J, with 10 bases between. The CDR3 loop spans 13 amino acids. Germline CDR1 and CDR2: WSHSY and SAAADI. The CDR3 DNA reads as TGCGCCAGCAGTGGAACACCGGGCACTGAAGCTTTCTTT. Its translation: CASSGTPGTEAFF.

The chain joins TRBV11-1 to TRBJ1-6; D not resolved. Germline CDR1 is SGHAT and CDR2 is FQDESV (reference sequence). The CDR3 runs to 14 residues. V was trimmed by 5 bases and J by 9 bases, leaving 14 bases between them. Written as DNA, the CDR3 is TGTGCCAGCAGCGATGCGAACCCCTTTTCACCCCTCCACTTT. Encoded protein: CASSDANPFSPLHF.

The CDR3 DNA reads TGCGCCAGCAGCCGACAGGCCGCTAGCGGACCGCGAGATACGCAGTATTTT. Protein sequence: CASSRQAASGPRDTQYF. The chain employs TRBV4-1 and TRBJ2-3; a weak D match, TRBD2 (7 bases). Germline V gene data show CDR1 as MGHRA and CDR2 as YSYEKL. The CDR3 covers 17 residues. V lost 4 bases and J 5 bases, leaving 22 bases between the germline ends.

This chain uses TRBV7-9 with TRBJ2-2; D is unresolved. In germline, CDR1 is SEHNR, CDR2 FQNEAQ (reference sequence). The CDR3 spans 16 residues. V dropped 1 base and J dropped 0 bases, with 9 bases sitting between them. For the CDR3, the DNA is TGTGCCAGCAGCTTAGGAAGAGACACGAACACCGGGGAGCTGTTTTTT. This translates into CASSLGRDTNTGELFF. The complete variable domain, with remaining parts taken from reference TRBV7-9 and TRBJ2-2, reads DTGVSQNPRHKITKRGQNVTFRCDPISEHNRLYWYRQTLGQGPEFLTYFQNEAQLEKSRLLSDRFSAERPKGSFSTLEIQRTEQGDSAMYLCASSLGRDTNTGELFFGEGSRLTVL.

A few counts support this clone. This sequence joins TRBV6-5 and TRBJ2-7, with D tentatively TRBD1 (6 bases). The germline gives CDR1 MNHEY, CDR2 SVGAGI. V shed 8 bases and J shed 0 bases, with 11 bases lying between them. CDR3 length equals 13 residues. The CDR3 spells CASRGQLSYEQYF. The DNA for the CDR3 is TGTGCCAGCCGAGGACAGCTCTCCTACGAGCAGTACTTC.

This clone was seen a few times. Other DNA sequences of this sample code for an identical CDR3. The rearrangement joins TRBV27 to TRBJ2-7; D remains unclear. Germline loops: CDR1 MNHEY, CDR2 SMNVEV (reference sequence). V gave up 3 bases and J gave up 2 bases, with 8 bases separating them. This CDR3 spans 13 amino acids. The DNA for the CDR3 is TGTGCCAGCAGTTTCGGATCCCCCTACGAGCAGTACTTC. Protein sequence: CASSFGSPYEQYF.